The 9 T cell receptor beta chains below were found in one sample sequenced in a study of PD-L1 blockade in urothelial cancer. Some clones are missing from TCRdb's copy, which holds only in-frame ones; the method was immunoSEQ multiplex PCR. Among about 63,000 clones listed, approximately 80% were seen once. The time point denotes: pretreatment peripheral blood. Sequencing was performed on PBMCs, taken around atezolizumab (anti-PD-L1) treatment. These receptors came from a man aged 70-80 years with urothelial cancer.

This clone was seen more than once but under ten times. The rearrangement uses TRBV7-2 and TRBJ1-6; 8 nucleotides align to TRBD1. V was clipped by 5 bases and J by 7 bases; unmatched bases: 7. This CDR3 spans 15 amino acids. The germline CDR1 and CDR2 sequences are SGHTA and FQGNSA. The chain's CDR3 is CASSRTGTGNSPLHF. CDR3 nucleotide sequence: TGTGCCAGCAGCCGGACAGGGACGGGCAATTCACCCCTCCACTTT. Filled out from reference TRBV7-2 and TRBJ1-6, the complete variable domain reads GAGVSQSPSNKVTEKGKDVELRCDPISGHTALYWYRQSLGQGLEFLIYFQGNSAPDKSGLPSDRFSAERTGGSVSTLTIQRTQQEDSAVYLCASSRTGTGNSPLHFGNGTRLTVT.

This chain joins TRBV4-2 and TRBJ1-5; D unclear. CDR1 and CDR2 (germline): LGHNA, YNFKEQ. The CDR3 length is 17 residues. V lost 5 bases and J lost 0, with 17 bases in between. The CDR3 coding sequence is TGTGCCAGCAGCACGAAAAATAGTCGGTTTAGCAATCAGCCCCAGCATTTT. It specifies CASSTKNSRFSNQPQHF.

The gene calls are TRBV5-5 and TRBJ1-1, with D maybe TRBD1 (6 bases). The V gene's germline CDR1 is SGHKS and CDR2 YYEKEE (reference sequence). Trimming left V 1 base short and J 1 base short, with 11 bases between. The CDR3 spans 15 residues. The CDR3 DNA sequence: TGTGCCAGCAGCTTGATGGAGACAGGGAACACTGAAGCTTTCTTT. Translated: CASSLMETGNTEAFF.

This chain uses TRBV27 with TRBJ2-7; TRBD2 matches at 7 bases. The V and J ends lost 4 bases and 5 bases, in that order; junction bases with no gene match: 8. The CDR3 spans 14 residues. CDR1 MNHEY and CDR2 SMNVEV come from the germline V gene (reference sequence). The CDR3 sequence is CASSSIGTKDEQYF. The CDR3, as DNA: TGTGCCAGCAGTTCAATTGGGACTAAGGACGAGCAGTACTTC.

V usage is TRBV5-1 and J usage is TRBJ2-7; 7 nucleotides agree with TRBD1. CDR1 and CDR2 (germline): SGHRS, YFSETQ. V dropped 3 bases and J dropped 0; count of bases not matched to a gene: 3. The CDR3 contains 14 residues. CDR3 region: CASSYDRDSYEQYF. The CDR3, as DNA: TGCGCCAGCAGCTACGACAGGGACTCCTACGAGCAGTACTTC.

This rearrangement joins TRBV11-2 to TRBJ2-7, with D hard to call. CDR1 and CDR2 from the germline V gene are SGHAT and FQNNGV. The CDR3 totals 14 residues. Trimming cost V 0 bases and J 3 bases, with 9 bases left between them. CDR3 residues: CASSLEINSYEQYF. CDR3 in DNA: TGTGCCAGCAGCTTAGAGATAAACAGCTACGAGCAGTACTTC.

This clone came up once. The chain couples TRBV30 to TRBJ1-1; 12 bases agree with TRBD1. This CDR3 has 14 amino acids. V lost 2 bases, J lost 5 bases, and 3 bases stayed unmatched. Germline V lookup: CDR1 GTSNPN, CDR2 SVGIG (reference sequence). In DNA, the CDR3 is TGTGCCTGGAGTTTGGGACAGGGGGCTACTGAAGCTTTCTTT. Translation gives CAWSLGQGATEAFF.

The genes are TRBV27 and TRBJ2-2; D unresolved. Deletions cut 6 bases from V and 6 bases from J, with 5 bases between. The CDR3 sequence is 11 residues long. Germline CDR1 MNHEY, CDR2 SMNVEV (reference sequence). The CDR3 coding sequence is TGTGCCAGCAGGGGCTCCGGGGAGCTGTTTTTT. The encoded protein is CASRGSGELFF.

The chain employs TRBV4-2 and TRBJ1-2, with TRBD1 as a possible D gene (5 bases). CDR1 LGHNA and CDR2 YNFKEQ come from the germline V gene. This CDR3 is built from 14 residues. Trimming removed 0 bases from V and 6 bases from J, with 11 bases in between. CDR3 in DNA: TGTGCCAGCAGCCAAGAATCGCAGGGAAATGGCTACACCTTC. Its protein is CASSQESQGNGYTF.